This T cell receptor beta chain is from a study of cytomegalovirus exposure and HLA in healthy donors. Study results and caveats: It was reported that the classifier diagnosed cytomegalovirus status with high specificity and sensitivity in both the original and validation cohorts. TCR beta chain V- and J-gene trimming was linked, in a later analysis, to a missense variant in DCLRE1C. Altogether, 150 to 200 TCR beta chains were recorded as cytomegalovirus-associated.

The PCR employed 60 Vbeta primers together with 13 Jbeta primers. The assay was immunoSEQ multiplex PCR, and TCRdb's table has in-frame clones only and misses some. Of roughly 140,000 clones in the sample, 64% were seen once. Germline V gene sequence: CDR1 SGHVS, CDR2 FQNEAQ. Trimming stripped 5 bases from V and 2 bases from J, with 16 bases between. CDR3 length equals 17 residues. Concerning this clone: The antigen is undetermined.

The J gene is TRBJ2-6, the V gene TRBV7-8; maybe TRBD1 (6 bases). The specimen was PBMCs. The clonotype was recovered from a woman in her 30s in good health and CMV-seropositive. The CDR3 spells CASSRGQLAPGANVLTF. The CDR3, as DNA: TGTGCCAGCAGCCGTGGACAGCTAGCTCCTGGGGCCAACGTCCTGACTTTC.